This T cell receptor (beta chain) was retrieved from a study of metastatic and nonmetastatic thyroid tumors. Study in general: The authors compared repertoires across blood and tumor or nodule tissue from malignant and benign thyroid patients.

In its sample, this clone ranks as medium-sized (0.01 to 0.1%). The antigen is unknown. Per the authors' pipeline: A classifier of distant metastasis in papillary thyroid cancer was built from CDR3 differences (across clinicopathological groups). TCRdb recomputed clones from the PCR reads via MiXCR. For this entry, the V and J calls and clone size follow TCRdb and not the study's own pipeline. The sample contains approximately 16,000 clones, roughly 26% of which appear only once. Nobody among the patients had been given any treatment before thyroid surgery. General study results and limits: Significantly greater TCR beta diversity was reportedly found in malignant thyroid tumors than in benign nodules (in blood and tumor).

This clonotype originated in a male donor with papillary thyroid cancer or a benign thyroid nodule (not recorded which). Some clones in this sample may be carry-over from other donors' samples. The sample was tumor tissue.

CDR3 amino acids: CSARALNTEAFF. CDR3 bases: TGCAGTGCTAGAGCCCTGAACACTGAAGCTTTCTTT. V is TRBV20-1 and J is TRBJ1-1; D ambiguous. CDR3 size: 12 residues. CDR1 is DFQATT, CDR2 SNEGSKA, per germline (reference sequence). Trimming cost V 1 base and J 0 bases, with 3 bases left between them.